This TCR beta chain was sequenced in a study of blood T cell repertoires in COVID-19. Study overall: The United States, Italy and Spain provided the acute and convalescent COVID-19 samples. In each case, the material was cDNA or gDNA derived from T cells, B-cell-depleted T cells, or PBMCs.

Authors' processing steps: Reference gene primer amplification yielded estimated nucleated cell counts. The table came from immunoSEQ multiplex PCR; TCRdb's copy has only in-frame clones and leaves some out. The D gene and trimming were derived from the DNA, and the V and J assignments and clone size from that table. The profile covers some 200,000 clones, with roughly 90% appearing a single time and 0.6% to 1% taken by the ten largest. Sequences were obtained from peripheral blood. The source of this sequence is a woman in her 70s with acute or convalescent COVID-19.

CDR3 sequence (DNA): TGTGCCAGCAGCTCGACAGTCTACGAGCAGTACTTC. Protein product: CASSSTVYEQYF. This sequence joins TRBV11-3 and TRBJ2-7, with D perhaps TRBD1 (5 bases). Germline V gene lookup returns CDR1 SGHNT and CDR2 YENEEA. V lost 4 bases and J lost 3, with 7 bases in between. This CDR3 is 12 amino acids long. Full variable domain (missing parts from reference TRBV11-3 and TRBJ2-7): EAGVVQSPRYKIIEKKQPVAFWCNPISGHNTLYWYLQNLGQGPELLIRYENEEAVDDSQLPKDRFSAERLKGVDSTLKIQPAELGDSAVYLCASSSTVYEQYFGPGTRLTVT.